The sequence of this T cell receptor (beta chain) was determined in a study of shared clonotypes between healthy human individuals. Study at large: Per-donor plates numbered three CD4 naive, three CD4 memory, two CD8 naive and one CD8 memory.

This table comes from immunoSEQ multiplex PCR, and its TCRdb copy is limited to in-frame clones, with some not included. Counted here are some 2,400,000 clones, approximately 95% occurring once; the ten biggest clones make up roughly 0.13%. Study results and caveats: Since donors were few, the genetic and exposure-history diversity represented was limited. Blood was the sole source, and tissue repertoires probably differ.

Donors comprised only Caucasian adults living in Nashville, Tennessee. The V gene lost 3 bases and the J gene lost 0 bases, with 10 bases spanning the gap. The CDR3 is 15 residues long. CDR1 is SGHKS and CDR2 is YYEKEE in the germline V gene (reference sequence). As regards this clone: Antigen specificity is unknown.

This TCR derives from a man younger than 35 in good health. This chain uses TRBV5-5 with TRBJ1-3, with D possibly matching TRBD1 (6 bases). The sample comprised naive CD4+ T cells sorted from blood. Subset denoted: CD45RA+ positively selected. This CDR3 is CASSWTDFSGNTIYF. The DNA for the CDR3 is TGTGCCAGCAGCTGGACAGATTTCTCTGGAAACACCATATATTTT.